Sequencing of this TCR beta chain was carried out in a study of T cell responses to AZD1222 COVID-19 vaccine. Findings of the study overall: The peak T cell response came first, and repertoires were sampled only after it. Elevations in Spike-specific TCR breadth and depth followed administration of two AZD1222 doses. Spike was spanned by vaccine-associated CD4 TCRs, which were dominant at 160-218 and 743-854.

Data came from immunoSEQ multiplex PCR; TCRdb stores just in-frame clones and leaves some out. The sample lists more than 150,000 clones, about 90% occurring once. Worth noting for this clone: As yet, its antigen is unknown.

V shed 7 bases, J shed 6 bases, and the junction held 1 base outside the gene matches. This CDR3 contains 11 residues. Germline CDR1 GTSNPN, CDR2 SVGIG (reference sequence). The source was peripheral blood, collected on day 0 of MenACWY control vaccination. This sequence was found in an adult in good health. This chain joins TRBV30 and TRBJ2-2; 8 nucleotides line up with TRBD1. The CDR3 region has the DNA TGTGCCTCAGGGGGCTCCGGGGAGCTGTTTTTT. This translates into CASGGSGELFF.